This TCR beta chain was recovered during a study of CD8 T cells in Susac syndrome. This clonotype appeared a single time. When the RNA was reverse transcribed, random hexamers were used with an input of roughly 0.45 to 1 ug. Amplification of TCR beta CDR3 used immunoSEQ multiplex PCR across 54 Vbeta and 13 Jbeta. TCRdb independently ran MiXCR on the immunoSEQ multiplex PCR reads; one entry per CDR3 protein. Seen here are 180,000 or so distinct CDR3 sequences, approximately 94% observed once, and the top ten hold 0.085% to 0.11%. The CDR3 spans 15 residues. Germline V gene sequence: CDR1 LNHNV, CDR2 YYDKDF (reference sequence). With 5 bases clipped from V and 3 bases from J, the junction kept 7 bases outside the gene matches. Sequencing of TCR beta was performed on blood CD8+ and CD4+ T cells. The study used healthy donors as controls matched for age and sex. TEMRA cells were enriched by FACS, and CD4+ and CD8+ T cells were negatively isolated.

The sequence was obtained from a human donor in good health. Sequencing was carried out using CD4+ T cells from PBMCs. The chain couples TRBV15 to TRBJ1-5; 7 positions match TRBD1. CDR3 loop: CATSGYDRDNQPQHF. The CDR3 coding sequence is TGTGCCACCAGCGGATATGACAGGGACAATCAGCCCCAGCATTTT. Full variable domain (rest looked up from reference TRBV15 and TRBJ1-5): DAMVIQNPRYQVTQFGKPVTLSCSQTLNHNVMYWYQQKSSQAPKLLFHYYDKDFNNEADTPDNFQSRRPNTSFCFLDIRSPGLGDTAMYLCATSGYDRDNQPQHFGDGTRLSIL.